This T cell receptor beta chain was sequenced in a study of T cell repertoires in cytomegalovirus infection (dated by TCRdb to about 2019). In terms of the full investigation: The HLA type of each donor mattered for the analysis, because public TCR beta signatures pointed to carriage of CMV infection along with the matching HLA type.

This clonotype was seen repeatedly, ten times or more. Its binding antigen is unknown. No quality values exist for individual bases; no much larger clone is one base distant. Paper-wide results and their limitations: The ex vivo response was dominated by HLA-C-restricted CMV-specific TCR beta clonotypes, which also provided the single most frequent clonotype in two of eight donors. In both this cohort and an independent cohort of some 350 donors, the cumulative frequency of public TCR beta family members distinguished carriers of CMV infection plus the relevant HLA type.

V loses 2 bases of germline sequence and J loses 6 bases, and the interval between the two ends is 4 bases. Spanning cysteine to phenylalanine, the CDR3 consists of 11 amino acids. Kept here is only the CDR3 DNA, which spans 33 bases and is read in frame from base 1. Based on the germline V gene (reference sequence), the CDR1 and CDR2 sequences are SGHAT and FQDESV. The instrument was an Illumina HiSeq 1500. TCRdb reprocessing: public reads trimmed at Q25 with fastp, clones called with MiXCR, in-frame beta chains kept. Here each entry gathers all rows of one CDR3 protein and keeps the most common genes and DNA. Present in this sample are 450,000 to 600,000 distinct CDR3 sequences, about 11% of which were seen just once. The ten top clones hold about 9.4% of the sample.

The sample taken for sequencing was PBMCs. The origin of this receptor is a human donor in good health (CMV status not recorded). Some clones in this sample may be carry-over from other donors' samples. The V gene is TRBV11-1 and the J gene is TRBJ1-2, with no confident D gene call. CDR3 region: CASSLSHGYTF. The DNA sequence is as follows: TGTGCCAGCAGCTTATCCCATGGCTACACCTTC.